The clone carrying this TCR beta chain was picked up a small number of times. Its antigen remains unidentified. TCRdb re-analysed the 5' RACE reads in MiXCR, keeping a single row per CDR3 protein. This repertoire shows some 320,000 distinct CDR3 sequences, roughly an eighth found once; its top ten account for approximately 7.9%. Every sampled donor was Caucasian and healthy. The data derive from a study of identical twins. Whole-study results and caveats: Beta out-of-frame sequences showed weaker excess sharing between twins.

This same sample was also taken into another study, of yellow fever vaccine responses in identical twins. This second study says: Vaccine T cell responses of twins reportedly seemed partly convergent and partly personalized.

The sequencing input was CD8+ T cells sorted from blood. This TCR was recovered from a woman aged 18-29 years in good health.

In DNA, the CDR3 is TGTGCCAGCAGCTCAGGACTAGATCGTAGCGATGAGCAGTTCTTC. This encodes CASSSGLDRSDEQFF. The V gene is TRBV7-3, the J gene TRBJ2-1; 7 bases agree with TRBD2. V gave up 4 bases and J gave up 8 bases; unmatched junction bases: 11. Looked up from germline, CDR1 is SGHTA and CDR2 is FQGTGA. The CDR3 consists of 15 residues.